These 5 T cell receptor beta chains originate from one sample sequenced in a study of regulatory T cells in long-lasting Graves disease. To make TCR beta libraries, researchers used iRepertoire HTBI primers and Arm-PCR of CDR3 regions. Each CDR3 protein is one row after TCRdb ran MiXCR on the multiplex PCR reads. The sample holds about 300,000 distinct CDR3 sequences; approximately 20% are singletons and the top ten take roughly 56%. The time point denotes: persistent/refractory GD, antithyroid drugs over 5 years with positive TRAb. Construction of the TCR library relied on RNA isolated from PBMCs. Sequences were derived from peripheral blood mononuclear cells (PBMCs), sampled when the disease was refractory, from a patient treated with antithyroid drugs. These receptor sequences come from a female donor with Graves disease.

This clonotype was detected many times. The rearrangement joins TRBV7-2 to TRBJ2-5; the D gene is possibly TRBD2 (5 bases). CDR3 size: 13 residues. V lost 5 bases to trimming and J lost 4 bases, with 11 bases between them. CDR1 is SGHTA and CDR2 is FQGNSA in the germline V gene. The CDR3 reads CASSRGWRETQYF. CDR3 bases: TGTGCCAGCAGCCGCGGGTGGAGAGAGACCCAGTACTTC.

This clonotype was seen ten or more times. This sequence joins TRBV7-2 and TRBJ2-5, with 11 bases matching TRBD2. The germline gives CDR1 SGHTA, CDR2 FQGNSA. There are 15 residues in the CDR3. Germline trimming cut 4 bases from V and 3 bases from J; bases unmatched to any gene: 4. CDR3 in amino acids: CASSSGTSGEETQYF. The CDR3, as DNA: TGTGCCAGCAGCTCTGGGACTAGCGGAGAAGAGACCCAGTACTTC.

The genes are TRBV6-9 and TRBJ2-7, with 8 bases that match TRBD2. The CDR3 totals 15 residues. Unmatched junction bases numbered 9, after V lost 4 bases and J lost 4 bases. Germline CDR1 is MNHGY and CDR2 is SVAAGI. The CDR3 DNA sequence: TGTGCCAGCAGTTCCATGACGGGAGGGCCTTACGAGCAGTACTTC. Protein: CASSSMTGGPYEQYF.

This clonotype has at least ten counts. The V gene is TRBV6-5, the J gene TRBJ1-1; no reliable D call. The CDR3 totals 15 residues. Trimming shortened V by 0 bases and J by 4 bases, and 12 bases separated the two germline ends. The germline CDR1 and CDR2 sequences are MNHEY and SVGAGI. CDR3 amino acids: CASSYSMAESTEAFF. DNA for the CDR3: TGTGCCAGCAGTTACTCGATGGCGGAATCCACTGAAGCTTTCTTT.

In its sample, this clonotype was seen many times. The chain couples TRBV28 to TRBJ1-5, with a weak D call TRBD1 (6 bases). V gave up 6 bases and J gave up 3 bases, with 21 bases separating them. The germline CDR1 and CDR2 sequences are MDHEN and SYDVKM. The CDR3 totals 17 residues. As DNA, the CDR3 is TGTGCCAGCAGGTCCCCGGGGGGCACCCGAGTCAATCAGCCCCAGCATTTT. Translated: CASRSPGGTRVNQPQHF.